Below, 25 T cell receptor beta chains from the same sample are listed, as sequenced in a study of shared clonotypes between healthy human individuals. Assay: immunoSEQ multiplex PCR; the TCRdb copy retains only in-frame clones and omits some. The sample has roughly 2 million clones, 95% seen once. The source material was naive CD4+ T cells sorted from blood. This sample's subset: CD45RA+ positively selected. Source of these receptors: a man in his late teens or twenties in good health.

This clone appeared a few times. The chain couples TRBV6-1 to TRBJ2-7, with TRBD2 identical over 7 bases. The CDR3 loop spans 13 amino acids. The ends lost 6 bases at V and 3 bases at J; junction bases unmatched: 5. Germline assignment: CDR1 MNHNS and CDR2 SASEGT. The CDR3 region has the DNA TGTGCCAGCAGCCCGACGGGGGGCTACGAGCAGTACTTC. Amino acids: CASSPTGGYEQYF.

The V and J genes are TRBV28 and TRBJ2-1; D is unclear. The germline gives CDR1 MDHEN, CDR2 SYDVKM. Trimming took 1 base from V and 6 from J, leaving 7 bases between them. There are 13 residues in the CDR3. CDR3 DNA sequence: TGTGCCAGCAGTTTATTCACCGGCAATGAGCAGTTCTTC. Translation gives CASSLFTGNEQFF.

The genes are TRBV10-1 and TRBJ2-1; 13 nucleotides agree with TRBD2. The germline gives CDR1 WNHNN, CDR2 SYGVQD (reference sequence). The CDR3 loop spans 19 amino acids. The V and J ends lost 2 bases and 0 bases, in that order; junction bases with no gene match: 7. For the CDR3, the DNA is TGCGCCAGCAGTGAGAGAGGGACTAGCGGGACTTTCTCCTACAATGAGCAGTTCTTC. Encoded protein: CASSERGTSGTFSYNEQFF.

Only one count was recorded for this clone. V is TRBV7-8 and J is TRBJ2-7; 8 nucleotides line up with TRBD2. Germline V lookup: CDR1 SGHVS, CDR2 FQNEAQ. Losses at the gene ends were 6 bases for V and 1 base for J; bases not matched to a gene: 8. CDR3 length equals 15 residues. The chain's CDR3 is CASSSGTRPSYEQYF. The CDR3 DNA sequence: TGTGCCAGCAGTTCCGGGACTAGGCCTTCCTACGAGCAGTACTTC.

The chain carries TRBV14 and TRBJ2-7; tentative D call: TRBD2 (7 bases). The CDR3 covers 15 residues. Trimming took off 1 base at V and 0 bases at J, with 10 bases between the two ends. The germline CDR1 and CDR2 sequences are SGHDN and FVKESK. The CDR3 DNA follows: TGTGCCAGCAGCCAAGTGGCGGGGGCCTCCTACGAGCAGTACTTC. It specifies CASSQVAGASYEQYF.

This chain joins TRBV25-1 and TRBJ2-1; D remains unclear. The germline V and J ends were trimmed by 6 bases and 5 bases, with 11 bases remaining between them. Germline-derived CDR1 and CDR2 are MGHDK and SYGVNS. This CDR3 has 13 residues. CDR3: CASSPKVNNEQFF. In DNA, the CDR3 is TGTGCCAGCAGCCCAAAGGTGAACAATGAGCAGTTCTTC.

J is TRBJ2-2 and V is TRBV6-5; the D is unclear. With 8 bases removed from V and 2 bases from J, the gap between germline ends came to 9 bases. The CDR3 covers 13 residues. Looked up from germline, CDR1 is MNHEY and CDR2 is SVGAGI. The CDR3: CASLEPNTGELFF. Written as DNA, the CDR3 is TGTGCCAGCCTGGAACCAAACACCGGGGAGCTGTTTTTT.

V is TRBV7-8 and J is TRBJ2-2; 8 nucleotides line up with TRBD1. CDR1 and CDR2 from the germline V gene are SGHVS and FQNEAQ. The junction had 2 bases not matched to a gene; V was cut back by 5 bases and J by 0 bases. The CDR3 length is 15 residues. CDR3 DNA: TGTGCCAGCAGCCTGGGACAGGCGAACACCGGGGAGCTGTTTTTT. Translating gives CASSLGQANTGELFF.

The J gene is TRBJ2-3, the V gene TRBV5-4, with 7 bases matching TRBD1. After removal of 2 bases from V and 1 base from J, the junction contained 4 bases not matched to a gene. The CDR3 extends over 15 amino acids. CDR1 and CDR2 (germline): SGHNT, YYREEE (reference sequence). CDR3 sequence (DNA): TGTGCCAGCAGCTTTACAGGGGTGGGCACAGATACGCAGTATTTT. As protein: CASSFTGVGTDTQYF.

This chain connects TRBV5-8 to TRBJ1-4, with D tentatively TRBD1 (6 bases). Trimming left V 1 base short and J 4 bases short, with 8 bases between. The germline V gene encodes CDR1 SGHTS and CDR2 YDEGEE. This CDR3 is 14 amino acids long. CDR3 bases: TGTGCCAGCAGCTTGTTCAGGGGTAATGAAAAACTGTTTTTT. Its translation is CASSLFRGNEKLFF. Together with reference TRBV5-8 and TRBJ1-4, the CDR3 gives the full variable domain: EAGVTQSPTHLIKTRGQQATLRCSPISGHTSVYWYQQALGLGLQFLLWYDEGEERNRGNFPPRFSGRQFPNYSSELNVNALELEDSALYLCASSLFRGNEKLFFGSGTQLSVL.

This chain connects TRBV30 to TRBJ2-3, with 8 bases identical to TRBD2. After removal of 5 bases from V and 4 bases from J, the junction contained 11 bases not matched to a gene. There are 15 residues in the CDR3. Germline values: CDR1 GTSNPN, CDR2 SVGIG (reference sequence). The CDR3 nucleotides are TGTGCCTGGGTCCCGGGAGGGAAAGTCGCAGATACGCAGTATTTT. Protein sequence: CAWVPGGKVADTQYF. Full variable domain (missing parts from reference TRBV30 and TRBJ2-3): SQTIHQWPATLVQPVGSPLSLECTVEGTSNPNLYWYRQAAGRGLQLLFYSVGIGQISSEVPQNLSASRPQDRQFILSSKKLLLSDSGFYLCAWVPGGKVADTQYFGPGTRLTVL.

The V gene is TRBV7-2, the J gene TRBJ1-1; no clear D. CDR1 and CDR2 from the germline V gene are SGHTA and FQGNSA. V dropped 7 bases and J dropped 4 bases, with 10 bases sitting between them. CDR3 size: 12 residues. The CDR3 is CASTSGVTEAFF. The DNA for the CDR3 is TGTGCCAGCACCTCCGGGGTCACTGAAGCTTTCTTT.

The V and J genes are TRBV4-3 and TRBJ1-2, with D uncertain. In germline, CDR1 is LGHNA, CDR2 YSLEER. V lost 1 base, J lost 0 bases, and 15 bases lay in between. The CDR3 is 17 residues long. The CDR3 DNA sequence: TGCGCCAGCAGCCAAGGATTCCGGGTGATTCCTAACTATGGCTACACCTTC. This gives the protein CASSQGFRVIPNYGYTF.

V and J are TRBV5-1 and TRBJ2-1; 9 bases agree with TRBD2. In germline, CDR1 is SGHRS, CDR2 YFSETQ. The CDR3 runs to 14 residues. J gave up 1 base and V 8 bases, and 4 bases lay outside the gene matches. CDR3 loop: CASRLAESYNEQFF. The CDR3 region has the DNA TGCGCCAGTAGACTAGCGGAGTCCTACAATGAGCAGTTCTTC.

On this clone: The same CDR3 also results from other DNA sequences found in this sample. The chain combines TRBV6-1 with TRBJ1-6; no clear D. CDR3 size: 13 residues. CDR1 and CDR2 from the germline V gene are MNHNS and SASEGT. Trimming removed 2 bases at V and 10 bases at J, with 9 bases between. CDR3 residues: CASSESFSSPLHF. The CDR3 coding sequence is TGTGCCAGCAGTGAAAGTTTCTCCTCACCCCTCCACTTT.

V usage is TRBV7-2 and J usage is TRBJ2-7, with TRBD2 matching over 7 bases. Unmatched junction bases numbered 5, after V lost 0 bases and J lost 6 bases. CDR3 length: 14 amino acids. Germline CDR1 reads SGHTA; CDR2 reads FQGNSA. The CDR3 is CASSLAGGPFEQYF. The CDR3 DNA reads TGTGCCAGCAGCTTAGCGGGAGGGCCCTTCGAGCAGTACTTC. Complete variable domain (other parts from reference TRBV7-2 and TRBJ2-7): GAGVSQSPSNKVTEKGKDVELRCDPISGHTALYWYRQSLGQGLEFLIYFQGNSAPDKSGLPSDRFSAERTGGSVSTLTIQRTQQEDSAVYLCASSLAGGPFEQYFGPGTRLTVT.

The chain recombines TRBV27 with TRBJ1-3; 7 bases are a match to TRBD1. The CDR3 extends over 14 amino acids. V lost 5 bases, J lost 3 bases, and 4 bases stayed unmatched. The germline gives CDR1 MNHEY, CDR2 SMNVEV (reference sequence). In DNA, the CDR3 is TGTGCCAGCAGTCCCGGGACAGTTGGAAACACCATATATTTT. Encoded protein: CASSPGTVGNTIYF.

A single count supports this clone. Additional DNA sequences in this sample encode the identical CDR3. The chain couples TRBV10-3 to TRBJ2-7; D is undetermined. CDR3 length: 12 residues. CDR1 is ENHRY and CDR2 is SYGVKD in the germline V gene. V lost 3 bases to trimming and J lost 4 bases, with 7 bases between them. The CDR3 here is CAISESPYEQYF. The CDR3, as DNA: TGTGCCATCAGTGAATCCCCTTACGAGCAGTACTTC.

This chain uses TRBV4-1 with TRBJ2-3; 7 bases line up with TRBD2. Germline CDR1 MGHRA, CDR2 YSYEKL. Trimming cost V 4 bases and J 6 bases; bases outside gene matches: 7. The CDR3 consists of 14 residues. Written as DNA, the CDR3 is TGCGCCAGCAGCCCAGGACTAGGAGCGGATACGCAGTATTTT. The encoded protein is CASSPGLGADTQYF.

The rearrangement joins TRBV19 to TRBJ2-3; TRBD1 aligns across 9 bases. Per the germline V gene, CDR1 is LNHDA and CDR2 is SQIVND (reference sequence). V lost 4 bases and J lost 1; bases outside the gene matches: 12. The CDR3 sequence is 18 residues long. The CDR3 DNA reads as TGTGCCAGTAGTACCGGGACAGGGACGTACCGTCGCACAGATACGCAGTATTTT. As protein: CASSTGTGTYRRTDTQYF.

This clone has just one count. This chain joins TRBV27 and TRBJ2-1, with a weak D call TRBD2 (5 bases). Trimming stripped 2 bases from V and 5 bases from J, with 13 bases between. The CDR3 runs 15 residues. Germline lookup yields CDR1 MNHEY and CDR2 SMNVEV (reference sequence). The CDR3 here is CASSLRGLADNEQFF. CDR3 DNA: TGTGCCAGCAGTTTAAGAGGGCTAGCTGACAATGAGCAGTTCTTC.

Regarding this clone: This same CDR3 is encoded by further DNA sequences in the sample. The chain links TRBV6-5 to TRBJ2-1; D is ambiguous. Germline V CDR1 and CDR2: MNHEY, SVGAGI. Trimming pared 0 bases from V and 6 bases from J, leaving 6 bases between. The CDR3 has 13 residues. CDR3 nucleotide sequence: TGTGCCAGCAGTTACTCAAGAGGCAATGAGCAGTTCTTC. It encodes CASSYSRGNEQFF.

The V gene is TRBV10-1, the J gene TRBJ2-1, with D possibly matching TRBD1 (5 bases). Deletions cut 4 bases from V and 12 bases from J, with 16 bases between. There are 13 residues in the CDR3. Germline V gives CDR1 WNHNN, CDR2 SYGVQD (reference sequence). DNA of the CDR3: TGCGCCAGCAGTGCCCGGGCAGGGATGGGGCAGTTCTTC. This translates into CASSARAGMGQFF.

This clone was found a few times. The rearrangement uses TRBV9 and TRBJ1-6; possible D gene TRBD1, 6 bases. V was clipped by 3 bases and J by 6 bases, with 10 bases between them. The CDR3 extends over 14 amino acids. Germline V gene lookup returns CDR1 SGDLS and CDR2 YYNGEE. CDR3 loop: CASSDGRGNSPLHF. In nucleotides, the CDR3 is TGTGCCAGCAGCGATGGCAGGGGTAATTCACCCCTCCACTTT.

In this sample, this clone turned up once. The chain joins TRBV5-1 to TRBJ2-1, with 10 bases lining up with TRBD2. CDR3 length: 20 residues. The germline V gene has CDR1 SGHRS and CDR2 YFSETQ. The V segment lost 3 bases and the J segment 0 bases; nucleotides outside the gene matches: 15. This chain's CDR3 is CASSSRLDSGRSSSYNEQFF. DNA for the CDR3: TGCGCCAGCAGCTCGCGACTCGATAGCGGGAGGTCGAGCTCCTACAATGAGCAGTTCTTC.